These 8 T cell receptor beta chains came from one sample sequenced in a study of cytomegalovirus exposure and HLA in healthy donors. Using immunoSEQ multiplex PCR, the repertoire was profiled, and TCRdb retains in-frame clones only, with some absent. The sample carries about 160,000 clones, 88% recorded once. Sequencing was carried out using PBMCs. These receptor sequences come from a man aged 18-30 years in good health and CMV-seronegative.

The gene calls are TRBV6-5 and TRBJ2-2; D is perhaps TRBD1 (5 bases). Germline-derived CDR1 and CDR2 are MNHEY and SVGAGI. This CDR3 region has 13 residues. V lost 4 bases and J 4 bases, leaving 7 bases between the germline ends. DNA of the CDR3: TGTGCCAGCAGTTTGACAGCCACCGGGGAGCTGTTTTTT. Translated: CASSLTATGELFF.

The genes are TRBV6-1 and TRBJ1-1; no firm D call. The germline V gene encodes CDR1 MNHNS and CDR2 SASEGT. This CDR3 spans 14 amino acids. Between the trimmed V and J ends, which lost 0 bases and 7 bases, there was a span of 12 bases. This chain's CDR3 is CASSEASPELEAFF. Here the CDR3 DNA reads TGTGCCAGCAGTGAAGCCTCGCCCGAGCTTGAAGCTTTCTTT.

CDR3 in amino acids: CASSIGLAGGDTQYF. The CDR3 coding sequence is TGTGCCAGTAGTATCGGCCTAGCGGGGGGAGATACGCAGTATTTT. The chain is built from TRBV19 and TRBJ2-3, with 11 bases fitting TRBD2. The V and J ends lost 3 bases and 5 bases, in that order; junction bases with no gene match: 4. The CDR3 is 15 residues long. Germline V gene lookup returns CDR1 LNHDA and CDR2 SQIVND (reference sequence).

The V gene is TRBV6-1, the J gene TRBJ1-4, with 7 bases identical to TRBD1. CDR1 and CDR2 from the germline V gene are MNHNS and SASEGT. Trimming removed 8 bases from V and 8 bases from J; junction bases left unmatched: 14. CDR3 length equals 15 residues. CDR3 DNA: TGTGCCAGCTCCGGGGGACAGCTCGTGGCGGAAAAACTGTTTTTT. Protein sequence: CASSGGQLVAEKLFF.

This sequence joins TRBV19 and TRBJ1-5, with 11 bases fitting TRBD1. Trimming cost V 5 bases and J 7 bases; bases outside gene matches: 7. This CDR3 has 15 amino acids. Germline CDR1 LNHDA, CDR2 SQIVND (reference sequence). Here the CDR3 DNA reads TGTGCCAGTAGTCTAAGGACAGGGGGCAGGCAGCCCCAGCATTTT. Its protein is CASSLRTGGRQPQHF.

This chain links TRBV5-1 with TRBJ2-3; D ambiguous. Germline V lookup: CDR1 SGHRS, CDR2 YFSETQ. The V end lost 4 bases, the J end lost 6 bases, and 18 bases lay between the germline ends. The CDR3 has 15 residues. The DNA for the CDR3 is TGCGCCAGCAGCGTGGAACGGCTAGGTACGGATACGCAGTATTTT. It translates to CASSVERLGTDTQYF.

The V call is TRBV6-6, the J call TRBJ2-7; TRBD2 matches at 12 bases. CDR1 is MNHNY and CDR2 is SVGAGI in the germline V gene (reference sequence). The CDR3 contains 15 residues. The trim removed 2 bases at V and 3 bases at J, leaving 2 bases unmatched. The CDR3 DNA reads as TGTGCCAGCAGTTACGTGACTAGCGGGAGCTACGAGCAGTACTTC. Translated: CASSYVTSGSYEQYF.

The V call is TRBV18, the J call TRBJ2-7, with 10 bases identical to TRBD2. The V gene's germline CDR1 is KGHSH and CDR2 LQKENI. The CDR3 is 16 amino acids. J lost 2 bases, V lost 3 bases, and 7 bases had no gene match. CDR3: CASSPDLAGEAYEQYF. Here the CDR3 DNA reads TGTGCCAGCTCACCGGATCTAGCGGGGGAAGCCTACGAGCAGTACTTC.